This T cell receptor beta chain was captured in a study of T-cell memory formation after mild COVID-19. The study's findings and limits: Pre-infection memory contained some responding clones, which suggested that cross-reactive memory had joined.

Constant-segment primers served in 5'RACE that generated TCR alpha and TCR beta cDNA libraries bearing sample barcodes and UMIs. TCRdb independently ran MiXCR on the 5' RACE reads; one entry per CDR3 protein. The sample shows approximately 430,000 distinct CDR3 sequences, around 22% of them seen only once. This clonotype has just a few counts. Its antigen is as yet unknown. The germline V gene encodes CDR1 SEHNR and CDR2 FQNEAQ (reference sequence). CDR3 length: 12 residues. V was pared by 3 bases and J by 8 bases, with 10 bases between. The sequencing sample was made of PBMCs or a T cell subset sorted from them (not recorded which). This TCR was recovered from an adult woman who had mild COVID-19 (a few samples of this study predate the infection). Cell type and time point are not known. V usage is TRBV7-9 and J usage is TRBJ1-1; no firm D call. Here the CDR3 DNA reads TGTGCCAGCAGCTTCTTGGCGGAAGAAGCTTTCTTT. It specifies CASSFLAEEAFF.